A selection of T cell receptor beta chains follows, all from one sample in a study of blood T cell repertoires in COVID-19. TCRdb's copy holds only in-frame clones and misses some; the assay was immunoSEQ multiplex PCR. The table has about 170,000 clones, about four fifths seen once. Sequenced sample: peripheral blood. These receptors came from a woman of 80 years or more with COVID-19, enrolled during active disease. Each CDR3 is given with its conserved first and last residue. The D gene is left open where the match is weak. Expanded clones get a size class; other rows say once, few or many, or leave the size out.

J,D,size,V,CDR3,DNA
TRBJ2-1,NA,few,TRBV3-1/TRBV3-2,CASSLLHNEQFF,TGTGCCAGCAGTCTCCTCCACAATGAGCAGTTCTTC
TRBJ2-7,TRBD2,NA,TRBV2,CASRVQTSGSGEQYF,TGTGCCAGCAGGGTTCAGACTAGCGGGAGTGGCGAGCAGTACTTC
TRBJ2-7,NA,NA,TRBV5-1,CASSLWTPTGKEQYF,TGCGCCAGCAGCTTGTGGACTCCCACTGGGAAGGAGCAGTACTTC
TRBJ2-1,TRBD1,NA,TRBV5-4,CASRADRASYNEQFF,TGTGCCAGCAGGGCGGACAGGGCCTCCTACAATGAGCAGTTCTTC
TRBJ1-4,NA,NA,TRBV18,CASSPRDATNEKLFF,TGTGCCAGCTCACCGCGGGACGCAACTAATGAAAAACTGTTTTTT
TRBJ1-2,TRBD1,NA,TRBV5-6,CASSLAGQGEINYGYTF,TGTGCCAGCAGCTTGGCGGGACAGGGCGAGATAAACTATGGCTACACCTTC
TRBJ1-2,TRBD1,NA,TRBV4-1,CASSPRQGLMNYGYTF,TGCGCCAGCAGCCCTCGACAGGGACTGATGAACTATGGCTACACCTTC
TRBJ2-1,TRBD2,NA,TRBV3-1/TRBV3-2,CASSHSGDYNEQFF,TGTGCCAGCAGCCATAGCGGGGATTACAATGAGCAGTTCTTC
TRBJ2-3,TRBD2,NA,TRBV5-1,CASRTSGSSYTQYF,TGCGCCAGCAGGACTAGCGGGAGCTCATATACGCAGTATTTT
TRBJ1-1,TRBD1,NA,TRBV18,CASSPDRGLQAFF,TGTGCCAGCTCACCGGACAGGGGGCTACAAGCTTTCTTT
TRBJ1-2,TRBD1,NA,TRBV18,CASSPLPGQGLSNYGYTF,TGTGCCAGCTCACCACTACCGGGACAGGGGTTAAGTAACTATGGCTACACCTTC
TRBJ2-3,TRBD2,NA,TRBV24-1,CATSSGQGYILAGGRGTDTQYF,TGTGCCACCAGCTCCGGACAGGGGTATATTCTAGCGGGGGGCCGAGGCACAGATACGCAGTATTTT
TRBJ2-3,NA,NA,TRBV2,CASTEGRQDTQYF,TGTGCCAGCACGGAGGGAAGACAGGATACGCAGTATTTT
TRBJ2-3,TRBD2,NA,TRBV27,CASSPLLWASGRNTDTQYF,TGTGCCAGCAGCCCTCTTTTGTGGGCTAGCGGGAGGAACACAGATACGCAGTATTTT
TRBJ2-2,NA,NA,TRBV7-7,CASSSRLYLTNTGELFF,TGTGCCAGCAGCTCCCGACTTTACCTCACGAACACCGGGGAGCTGTTTTTT
TRBJ2-2,TRBD2,NA,TRBV10-3,CAISSGAGGDTGELFF,TGTGCCATCAGCTCCGGCGCGGGGGGCGACACCGGGGAGCTGTTTTTT
TRBJ2-7,NA,NA,TRBV19,CASSRALSYEQYF,TGTGCCAGTAGTAGGGCCCTCTCCTACGAGCAGTACTTC
TRBJ1-2,NA,NA,TRBV11-2,CASSLVGSGGDYGYTF,TGTGCCAGCAGCTTAGTTGGGAGTGGTGGGGACTATGGCTACACCTTC
TRBJ1-2,NA,NA,TRBV2,CASRAGGDYGYTF,TGTGCCAGCAGAGCCGGGGGGGACTATGGCTACACCTTC
TRBJ2-7,NA,NA,TRBV5-1,CASRADVLLSYEQYF,TGCGCCAGCAGAGCGGACGTTCTTCTCTCCTACGAGCAGTACTTC
TRBJ2-3,TRBD2,NA,TRBV27,CASSQRLAGVTDTQYF,TGTGCCAGCAGTCAACGACTAGCGGGAGTGACAGATACGCAGTATTTT
TRBJ2-2,TRBD1,few,TRBV9,CASSGPGTGQRTGELFF,TGTGCCAGCAGCGGACCTGGGACGGGACAGAGGACCGGGGAGCTGTTTTTT
TRBJ2-2,TRBD2,NA,TRBV2,CASSALAGRVGELFF,TGTGCCAGCAGTGCCCTAGCGGGGAGGGTCGGGGAGCTGTTTTTT
TRBJ1-2,TRBD1,NA,TRBV24-1,CATSQGTGTYYGYTF,TGTGCCACCTCCCAGGGGACAGGGACCTACTATGGCTACACCTTC
TRBJ1-2,NA,NA,TRBV5-4,CASSLDTGIGGYTF,TGTGCCAGCAGCTTGGATACAGGGATTGGTGGCTACACCTTC
TRBJ2-7,TRBD2,NA,TRBV20-1,CSASRREGLTYEQYF,TGCAGTGCTAGTAGGAGGGAGGGCCTGACCTACGAGCAGTACTTC
TRBJ2-5,NA,NA,TRBV2,CASRDPRGGETQYF,TGTGCCAGCAGGGATCCAAGGGGAGGCGAGACCCAGTACTTC
TRBJ2-5,TRBD1,few,TRBV9,CASSVGTAYQETQYF,TGTGCCAGCAGCGTCGGGACAGCTTACCAAGAGACCCAGTACTTC
TRBJ2-7,TRBD2,NA,TRBV10-3,CAISEGTSRDYEQYF,TGTGCCATCAGTGAGGGGACTAGCAGGGACTACGAGCAGTACTTC
TRBJ2-1,TRBD1,NA,TRBV7-7,CASSSLPIGQGYNEQFF,TGTGCTAGCAGCTCCCTCCCCATCGGACAGGGATACAATGAGCAGTTCTTC
TRBJ2-3,TRBD2,once,TRBV3-1/TRBV3-2,CASSQVREGDTQYF,TGTGCCAGCAGCCAAGTGCGGGAGGGAGATACGCAGTATTTT
TRBJ2-3,NA,NA,TRBV11-2,CASSNRPGGLSDTQYF,TGTGCCAGCTCAAACAGACCAGGGGGGTTATCAGATACGCAGTATTTT